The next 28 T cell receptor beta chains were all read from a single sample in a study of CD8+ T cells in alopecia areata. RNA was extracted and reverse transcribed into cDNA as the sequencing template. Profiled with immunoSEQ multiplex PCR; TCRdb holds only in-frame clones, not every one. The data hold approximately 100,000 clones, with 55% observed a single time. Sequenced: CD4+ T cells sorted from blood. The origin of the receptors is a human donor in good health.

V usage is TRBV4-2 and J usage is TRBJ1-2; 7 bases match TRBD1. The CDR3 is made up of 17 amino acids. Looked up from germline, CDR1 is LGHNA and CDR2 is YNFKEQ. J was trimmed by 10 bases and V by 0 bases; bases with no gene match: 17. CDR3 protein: CASSQDPGRQGRSVYTF. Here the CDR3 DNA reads TGTGCCAGCAGCCAAGATCCCGGGCGACAGGGTCGAAGTGTCTACACCTTC.

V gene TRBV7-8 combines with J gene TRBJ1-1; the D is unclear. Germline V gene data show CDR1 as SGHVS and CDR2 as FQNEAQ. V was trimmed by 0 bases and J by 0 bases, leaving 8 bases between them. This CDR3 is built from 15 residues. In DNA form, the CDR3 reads TGTGCCAGCAGCTTAGCTGGCAGCATGAACACTGAAGCTTTCTTT. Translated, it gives CASSLAGSMNTEAFF.

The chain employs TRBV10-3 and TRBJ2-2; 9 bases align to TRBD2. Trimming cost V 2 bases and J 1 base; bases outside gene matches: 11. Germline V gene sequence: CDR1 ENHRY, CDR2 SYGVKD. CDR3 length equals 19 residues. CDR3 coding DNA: TGTGCCATCAGTGAGCCCCGCCTCAGCGGGGGGCTGAACACCGGGGAGCTGTTTTTT. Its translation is CAISEPRLSGGLNTGELFF.

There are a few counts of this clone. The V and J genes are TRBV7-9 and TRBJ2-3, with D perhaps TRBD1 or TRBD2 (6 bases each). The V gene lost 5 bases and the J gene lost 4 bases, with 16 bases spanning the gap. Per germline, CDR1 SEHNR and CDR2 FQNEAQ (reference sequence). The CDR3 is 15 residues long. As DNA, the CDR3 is TGTGCCAGCAGCCCAGGACTACAGGGCGCAGATACGCAGTATTTT. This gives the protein CASSPGLQGADTQYF.

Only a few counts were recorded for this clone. The CDR3 is CASTTKGQGLYGYTF. The CDR3 DNA reads as TGTGCCAGCACCACTAAGGGACAGGGATTGTATGGCTACACCTTC. This chain joins TRBV2 and TRBJ1-2, with 9 nucleotides matching TRBD1. CDR3 length: 15 amino acids. V shed 7 bases and J 5 bases; nucleotides not matched to a gene: 11. Germline V lookup: CDR1 SNHLY, CDR2 FYNNEI. Supplemented by reference TRBV2 and TRBJ1-2, the full variable domain reads EPEVTQTPSHQVTQMGQEVILRCVPISNHLYFYWYRQILGQKVEFLVSFYNNEISEKSEIFDDQFSVERPDGSNFTLKIRSTKLEDSAMYFCASTTKGQGLYGYTFGSGTRLTVV.

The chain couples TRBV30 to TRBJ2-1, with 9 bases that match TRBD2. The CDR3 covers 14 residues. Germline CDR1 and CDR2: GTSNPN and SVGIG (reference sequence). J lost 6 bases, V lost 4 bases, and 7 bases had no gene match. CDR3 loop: CAWTPGTSPNEQFF. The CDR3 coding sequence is TGTGCCTGGACCCCCGGGACTAGCCCCAATGAGCAGTTCTTC. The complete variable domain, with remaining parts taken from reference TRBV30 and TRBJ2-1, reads SQTIHQWPATLVQPVGSPLSLECTVEGTSNPNLYWYRQAAGRGLQLLFYSVGIGQISSEVPQNLSASRPQDRQFILSSKKLLLSDSGFYLCAWTPGTSPNEQFFGPGTRLTVL.

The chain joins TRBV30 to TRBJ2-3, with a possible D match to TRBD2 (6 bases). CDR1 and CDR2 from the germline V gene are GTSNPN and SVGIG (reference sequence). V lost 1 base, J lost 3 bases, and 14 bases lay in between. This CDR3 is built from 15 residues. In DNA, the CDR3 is TGTGCCTGGAGTGGGGGGGAGAGACAGACAGATACGCAGTATTTT. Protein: CAWSGGERQTDTQYF.

CDR3 residues: CASSILSGGPRNEQFF. DNA for the CDR3: TGTGCCAGCAGTATCCTTAGCGGGGGGCCTCGGAATGAGCAGTTCTTC. This chain connects TRBV2 to TRBJ2-1; 10 bases match TRBD2. The CDR3 is 16 amino acids. Trimming removed 5 bases from V and 7 bases from J; junction bases left unmatched: 11. The V gene's germline CDR1 is SNHLY and CDR2 FYNNEI.

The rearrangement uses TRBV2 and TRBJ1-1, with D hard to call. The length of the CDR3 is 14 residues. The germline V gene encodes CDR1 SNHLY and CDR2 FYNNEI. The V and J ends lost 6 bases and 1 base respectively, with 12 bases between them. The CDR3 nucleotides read TGTGCCAGCAGGGAGTTTCGATCGAACACTGAAGCTTTCTTT. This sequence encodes CASREFRSNTEAFF.

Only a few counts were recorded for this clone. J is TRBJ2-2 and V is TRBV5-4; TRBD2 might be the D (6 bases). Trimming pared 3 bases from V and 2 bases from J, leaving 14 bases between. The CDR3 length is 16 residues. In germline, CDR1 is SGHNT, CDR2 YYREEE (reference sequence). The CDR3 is CASSSQRATNTGELFF. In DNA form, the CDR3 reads TGTGCCAGCAGCTCCCAGCGGGCGACTAACACCGGGGAGCTGTTTTTT. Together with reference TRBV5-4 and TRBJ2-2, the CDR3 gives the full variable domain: ETGVTQSPTHLIKTRGQQVTLRCSSQSGHNTVSWYQQALGQGPQFIFQYYREEENGRGNFPPRFSGLQFPNYSSELNVNALELDDSALYLCASSSQRATNTGELFFGEGSRLTVL.

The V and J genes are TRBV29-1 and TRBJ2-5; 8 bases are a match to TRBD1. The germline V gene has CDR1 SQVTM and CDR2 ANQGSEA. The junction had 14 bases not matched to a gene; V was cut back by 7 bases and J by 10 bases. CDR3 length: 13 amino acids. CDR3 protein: CSARTGRMEGQYF. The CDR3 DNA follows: TGCAGCGCCAGGACAGGGAGGATGGAGGGCCAGTACTTC. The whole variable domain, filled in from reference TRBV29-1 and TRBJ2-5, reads SAVISQKPSRDICQRGTSLTIQCQVDSQVTMMFWYRQQPGQSLTLIATANQGSEATYESGFVIDKFPISRPNLTFSTLTVSNMSPEDSSIYLCSARTGRMEGQYFGPGTRLLVL.

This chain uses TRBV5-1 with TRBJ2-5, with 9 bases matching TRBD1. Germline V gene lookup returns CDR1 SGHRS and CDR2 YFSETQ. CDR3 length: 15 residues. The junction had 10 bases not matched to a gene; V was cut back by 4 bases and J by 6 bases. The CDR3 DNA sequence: TGCGCCAGCAGCGTACGGACAGGGGCGCGGCAGACCCAGTACTTC. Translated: CASSVRTGARQTQYF. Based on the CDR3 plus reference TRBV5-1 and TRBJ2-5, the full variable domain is KAGVTQTPRYLIKTRGQQVTLSCSPISGHRSVSWYQQTPGQGLQFLFEYFSETQRNKGNFPGRFSGRQFSNSRSEMNVSTLELGDSALYLCASSVRTGARQTQYFGPGTRLLVL.

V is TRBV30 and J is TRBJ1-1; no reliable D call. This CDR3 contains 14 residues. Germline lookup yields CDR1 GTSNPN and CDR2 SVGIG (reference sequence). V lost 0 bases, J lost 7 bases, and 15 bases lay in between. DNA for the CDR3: TGTGCCTGGAGTGTACTAGGGAGCCGCGATGAAGCTTTCTTT. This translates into CAWSVLGSRDEAFF.

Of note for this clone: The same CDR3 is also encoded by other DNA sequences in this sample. The CDR3, as DNA: TGCAGCGGGCGCGAGAACACTGAAGCTTTCTTT. It encodes CSGRENTEAFF. The chain is built from TRBV29-1 and TRBJ1-1; D is uncertain. The CDR3 covers 11 residues. V lost 7 bases, J lost 1 base, and 7 bases lay in between. CDR1 and CDR2 (germline): SQVTM, ANQGSEA.

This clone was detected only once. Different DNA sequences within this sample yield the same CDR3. CDR3 nucleotide sequence: TGCGCCAGCAGCCAGAGCACAGATACGCAGTATTTT. It encodes CASSQSTDTQYF. This chain uses TRBV5-1 with TRBJ2-3; D is ambiguous. Germline-derived CDR1 and CDR2 are SGHRS and YFSETQ. The V gene lost 4 bases and the J gene lost 0 bases, with 3 bases spanning the gap. This CDR3 spans 12 amino acids.

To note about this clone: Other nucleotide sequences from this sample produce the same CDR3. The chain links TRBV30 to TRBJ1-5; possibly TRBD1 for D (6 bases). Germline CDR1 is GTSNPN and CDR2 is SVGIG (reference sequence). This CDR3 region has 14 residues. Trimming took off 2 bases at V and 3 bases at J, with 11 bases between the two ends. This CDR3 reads CAWSRGQFNQPQHF. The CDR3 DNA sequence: TGTGCCTGGAGTCGAGGACAGTTCAATCAGCCCCAGCATTTT.

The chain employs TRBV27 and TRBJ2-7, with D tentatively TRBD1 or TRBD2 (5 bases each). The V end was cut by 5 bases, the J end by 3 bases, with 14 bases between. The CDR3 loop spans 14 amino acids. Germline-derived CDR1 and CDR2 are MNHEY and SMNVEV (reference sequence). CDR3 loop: CASSRTGGRYEQYF. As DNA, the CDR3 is TGTGCCAGCAGTCGAACAGGAGGACGCTACGAGCAGTACTTC.

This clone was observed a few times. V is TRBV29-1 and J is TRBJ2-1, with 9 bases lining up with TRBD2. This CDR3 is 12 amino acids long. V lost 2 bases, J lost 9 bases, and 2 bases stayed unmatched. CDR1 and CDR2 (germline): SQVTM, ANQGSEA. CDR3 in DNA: TGCAGCGTTGAAAGGCGGGGGGGTGAGCAGTTCTTC. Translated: CSVERRGGEQFF.

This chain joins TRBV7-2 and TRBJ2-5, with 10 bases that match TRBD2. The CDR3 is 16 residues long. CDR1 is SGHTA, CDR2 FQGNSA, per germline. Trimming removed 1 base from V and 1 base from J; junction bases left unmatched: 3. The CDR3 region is CASSLDLAGVQETQYF. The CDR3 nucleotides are TGTGCCAGCAGCTTAGACCTAGCGGGAGTCCAAGAGACCCAGTACTTC.

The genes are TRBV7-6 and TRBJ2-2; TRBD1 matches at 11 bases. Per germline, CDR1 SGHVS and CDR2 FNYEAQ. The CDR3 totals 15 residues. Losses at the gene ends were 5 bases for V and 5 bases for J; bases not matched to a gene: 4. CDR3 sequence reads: CASSPGQGGTGELFF. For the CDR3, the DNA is TGTGCCAGCAGCCCGGGACAGGGGGGGACCGGGGAGCTGTTTTTT.

CDR3 amino acids: CASRIVEPSTDTQYF. CDR3 DNA sequence: TGTGCCAGCAGAATAGTAGAACCAAGCACAGATACGCAGTATTTT. The gene calls are TRBV6-1 and TRBJ2-3, with unresolved D. V was trimmed by 6 bases and J by 0 bases, leaving 13 bases between them. In germline, CDR1 is MNHNS, CDR2 SASEGT. The CDR3 totals 15 residues.

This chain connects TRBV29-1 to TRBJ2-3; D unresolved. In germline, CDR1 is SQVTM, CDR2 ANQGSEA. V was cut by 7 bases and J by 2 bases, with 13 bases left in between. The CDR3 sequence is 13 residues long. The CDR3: CSARTGLTDTQYF. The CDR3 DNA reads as TGCAGCGCCAGAACTGGCCTCACAGATACGCAGTATTTT.

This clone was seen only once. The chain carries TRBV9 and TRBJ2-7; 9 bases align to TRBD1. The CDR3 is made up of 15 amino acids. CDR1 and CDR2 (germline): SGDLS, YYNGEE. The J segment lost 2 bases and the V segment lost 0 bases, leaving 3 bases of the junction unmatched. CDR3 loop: CASSVGQGVAYEQYF. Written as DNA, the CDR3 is TGTGCCAGCAGCGTAGGACAGGGGGTAGCCTACGAGCAGTACTTC.

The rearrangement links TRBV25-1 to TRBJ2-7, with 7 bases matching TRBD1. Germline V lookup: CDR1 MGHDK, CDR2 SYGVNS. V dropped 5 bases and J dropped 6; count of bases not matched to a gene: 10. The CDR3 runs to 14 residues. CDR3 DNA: TGTGCCAGCAGTACCACGCAGGGGGTCCGCGAGCAGTACTTC. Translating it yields CASSTTQGVREQYF.

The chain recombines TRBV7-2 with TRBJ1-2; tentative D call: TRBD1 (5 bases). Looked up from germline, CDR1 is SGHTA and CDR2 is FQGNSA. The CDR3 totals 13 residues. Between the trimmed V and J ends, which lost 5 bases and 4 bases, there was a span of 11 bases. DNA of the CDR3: TGTGCCAGCAGCCCCGACAGTTCCTATGGCTACACCTTC. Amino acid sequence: CASSPDSSYGYTF. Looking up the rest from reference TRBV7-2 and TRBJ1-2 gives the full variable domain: GAGVSQSPSNKVTEKGKDVELRCDPISGHTALYWYRQSLGQGLEFLIYFQGNSAPDKSGLPSDRFSAERTGGSVSTLTIQRTQQEDSAVYLCASSPDSSYGYTFGSGTRLTVV.

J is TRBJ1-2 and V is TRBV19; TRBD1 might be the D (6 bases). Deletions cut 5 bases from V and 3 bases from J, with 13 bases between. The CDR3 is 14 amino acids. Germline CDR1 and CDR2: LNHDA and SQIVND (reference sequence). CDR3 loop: CASSVDRWDYGYTF. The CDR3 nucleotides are TGTGCCAGTAGTGTGGACAGATGGGACTATGGCTACACCTTC.

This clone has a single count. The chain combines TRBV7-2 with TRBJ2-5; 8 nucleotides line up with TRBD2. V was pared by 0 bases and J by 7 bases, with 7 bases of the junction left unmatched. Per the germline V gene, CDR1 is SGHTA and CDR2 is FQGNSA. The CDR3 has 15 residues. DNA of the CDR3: TGTGCCAGCAGCTTAGCGGGTAGCGGGAAAGGGACCCAGTACTTC. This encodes CASSLAGSGKGTQYF.

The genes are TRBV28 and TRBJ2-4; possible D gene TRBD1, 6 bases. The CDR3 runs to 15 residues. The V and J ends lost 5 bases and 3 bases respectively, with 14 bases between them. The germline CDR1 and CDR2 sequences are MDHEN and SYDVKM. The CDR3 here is CASSVPQGVKNIQYF. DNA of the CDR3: TGTGCCAGCAGTGTCCCACAGGGAGTCAAAAACATTCAGTACTTC.